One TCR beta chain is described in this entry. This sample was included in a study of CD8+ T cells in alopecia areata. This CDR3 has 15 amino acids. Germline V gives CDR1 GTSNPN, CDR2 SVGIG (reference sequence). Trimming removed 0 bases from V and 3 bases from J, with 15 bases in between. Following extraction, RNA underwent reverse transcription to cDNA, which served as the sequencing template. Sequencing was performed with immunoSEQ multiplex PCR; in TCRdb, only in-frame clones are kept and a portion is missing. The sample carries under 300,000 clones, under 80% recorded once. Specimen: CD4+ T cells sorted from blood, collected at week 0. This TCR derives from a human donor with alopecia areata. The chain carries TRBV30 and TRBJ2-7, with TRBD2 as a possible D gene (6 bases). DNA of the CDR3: TGTGCCTGGAGTGTTCGTAGGATCGGGGGCTACGAGCAGTACTTC. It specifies CAWSVRRIGGYEQYF.